This T cell receptor (beta chain) was retrieved from a study of blood T cells in healthy people across ages. General study findings and limits: No one knew whether donors had CMV, which possibly confounded expanded clonotype changes. When one million T cells were used, diversity estimates were thought to be underestimates.

This clonotype has a handful of counts. The antigen is undetermined. For every donor, a draw yielded ten milliliters of peripheral blood. Each sample yielded at least 6 micrograms of PBMC total RNA. The second PCR ran roughly 7 to 11 cycles with a sample-barcoded 5' primer and J-beta primers. From the 5' RACE reads, TCRdb called clonotypes with MiXCR, one entry per CDR3 protein. The sample has some 1.5 million distinct CDR3 sequences; roughly 27% are singletons. Sequencing used blood. The TCR comes from a woman aged 30 to 39 in good health.

CDR3 in amino acids: CASSAGVPSETQYF. DNA for the CDR3: TGTGCCAGCAGCGCAGGGGTCCCCAGCGAGACCCAGTACTTC. J is TRBJ2-5 and V is TRBV7-9, with a possible D match to TRBD1 (6 bases). Germline-derived CDR1 and CDR2 are SEHNR and FQNEAQ (reference sequence). Trimming pared 5 bases from V and 5 bases from J, leaving 15 bases between. The CDR3 is made up of 14 amino acids.